These T cell receptor beta chains were read from a single sample in a study of shared clonotypes between healthy human individuals. Here immunoSEQ multiplex PCR was the method, and the copy in TCRdb shows in-frame clones only, minus some. The data hold 2 million to 2.5 million clones, with approximately 94% observed a single time. Sequencing used naive CD8+ T cells from PBMCs. These receptors were obtained from a man younger than 35 in good health. Some clones in this sample may be carry-over from other donors' samples. CDR3s include the opening cysteine and the closing phenylalanine or tryptophan. Fields, in order: V gene, J gene, D gene, CDR3 protein. A D gene is named only where the DNA matches it firmly.

>TRBV28|TRBJ2-7|TRBD1
CASSFPGGPEQYF
>TRBV27|TRBJ2-5|.
CASSSPIGRAFGTQYF
>TRBV28|TRBJ1-5|.
CASSLSTGNNQPQHF
>TRBV27|TRBJ2-2|.
CASSFQANTGELFF
>TRBV7-6|TRBJ2-1|.
CASSPTVGEESSSYNEQFF
>TRBV5-1|TRBJ2-7|.
CASSIGAEEYF
>TRBV5-8|TRBJ1-5|.
CASSSWQASNQPQHF
>TRBV16|TRBJ1-5|.
CASSIIPQPQHF
>TRBV19|TRBJ1-5|.
CASSWAPSNQPQHF
>TRBV28|TRBJ1-1|.
CASSLPQWGGTEAFF
>TRBV19|TRBJ2-7|.
CASRRAGSYEQYF
>TRBV9|TRBJ2-5|.
CASSPKGEETQYF
>TRBV6-5|TRBJ1-3|.
CASSLKGHGGNTIYF
>TRBV9|TRBJ1-4|.
CASSVGDSLVEKLFF
>TRBV23-1|TRBJ2-5|.
CASGPGWEVGETQYF
>TRBV29-1|TRBJ2-2|.
CSTLRSTGELFF
>TRBV14|TRBJ2-3|TRBD1
CASSDRGTDTQYF
>TRBV13|TRBJ1-2|.
CASSLAGSIGDGYTF
>TRBV11-3|TRBJ2-2|TRBD1
CASSPLRGQGVAGELFF
>TRBV5-1|TRBJ2-7|.
CASSSYRPDGDSYEQYF
>TRBV5-1|TRBJ2-7|.
CASSFDRGPSSYEQYF
>TRBV27|TRBJ2-7|.
CASSSPPFLVEQYF
>TRBV27|TRBJ2-7|TRBD1
CASSPSQGVKAYEQYF
>TRBV30|TRBJ1-4|.
CAWGFNEKLFF
>TRBV29-1|TRBJ1-1|.
CSVALNTEAFF
>TRBV6-5|TRBJ2-7|TRBD1
CASNTGGYLGHEQYF
>TRBV9|TRBJ2-1|.
CASSVARRQGGYNEQFF
>TRBV7-9|TRBJ1-4|TRBD1
CASSPRDRLEKLFF
>TRBV27|TRBJ1-1|.
CASSLWRATEAFF
>TRBV9|TRBJ2-7|TRBD1
CASSPQDRASYEQYF
>TRBV28|TRBJ1-2|.
CASTPVFANYGYTF
>TRBV7-9|TRBJ1-2|.
CASSAGDKPRHGYTF
>TRBV6-5|TRBJ2-7|.
CASSYGRLYYEQYF
>TRBV28|TRBJ1-1|TRBD1
CASSLGTGDFGAFF
>TRBV7-8|TRBJ1-1|.
CASNHGGGTEAFF
>TRBV6-6|TRBJ2-3|.
CASSYLGVDTQYF
>TRBV2|TRBJ1-2|.
CASSAGRVASYTF
>TRBV11-2|TRBJ2-1|TRBD1
CASSLGPGQGIYNEQFF
>TRBV4-1|TRBJ2-5|.
CASSQVLLRETQYF
>TRBV6-5|TRBJ2-1|TRBD2
CASSFREGHNEQFF
>TRBV29-1|TRBJ2-1|.
CSVVVGPGIYNEQFF
>TRBV7-9|TRBJ2-2|.
CASSITGSGELFF
>TRBV6-1|TRBJ1-5|.
CASSEHGGLVNQPQHF
>TRBV4-1|TRBJ2-3|TRBD1
CASSQDEGADLDTQYF
>TRBV11-3|TRBJ2-4|TRBD1
CASSLGPTGGASKNIQYF
>TRBV27|TRBJ2-7|TRBD2
CASSLPTPPTSGRGVCYEQYF
>TRBV5-1|TRBJ2-7|TRBD1
CASSWGQGREQYF
>TRBV28|TRBJ2-7|TRBD1
CASFDRDRYEQYF